Each of the 21 T cell receptor beta chains below was sequenced from the same sample in a study of blood T cell repertoires in COVID-19. Generated by immunoSEQ multiplex PCR, the TCRdb table keeps only in-frame clones and is missing some. The data hold fewer than 200,000 clones, with 65% to 85% observed a single time. The sequencing sample was made of PBMCs or T cells enriched from blood (not recorded which). These TCRs come from a woman between 50 and 59 years old in a cohort exposed to, infected with or recovered from COVID-19 (not recorded which).

The J gene is TRBJ1-5, the V gene TRBV21-1; whether TRBD1, the table's D call, matches the DNA was not checked. TRBV21-1 is labeled a pseudogene. The CDR3 length is 17 residues. The CDR3 is CASSNGDRVLRNQPQHF. In DNA, the CDR3 is TGTGCCAGCAGCAATGGGGACAGGGTTTTACGCAATCAGCCCCAGCATTTT.

The chain is built from TRBV6-5 and TRBJ2-7; no reliable D call. The V end lost 2 bases, the J end lost 3 bases, and 8 bases lay between the germline ends. This CDR3 is 13 amino acids long. Germline loops: CDR1 MNHEY, CDR2 SVGAGI. The CDR3 nucleotides are TGTGCCAGCAGTTACGGTGGGCTCTACGAGCAGTACTTC. It is translated as CASSYGGLYEQYF.

The CDR3 reads CASSPEDRVGTEAFF. The CDR3 DNA follows: TGTGCCAGCTCACCCGAGGACAGGGTCGGCACTGAAGCTTTCTTT. J is TRBJ1-1 and V is TRBV18, with 8 positions matching TRBD1. Germline CDR1 is KGHSH and CDR2 is LQKENI. The V gene end was trimmed by 3 bases and the J gene end by 4 bases; junction bases not matched to a gene: 7. The CDR3 runs to 15 residues.

The gene calls are TRBV5-1 and TRBJ2-1, with D maybe TRBD2 (5 bases). Germline V lookup: CDR1 SGHRS, CDR2 YFSETQ. Trimming took off 0 bases at V and 2 bases at J, with 9 bases between the two ends. This CDR3 is 15 amino acids long. This CDR3 is CASSLELGAYNEQFF. The CDR3 DNA follows: TGCGCCAGCAGCTTGGAACTAGGCGCCTACAATGAGCAGTTCTTC.

The chain is built from TRBV29-1 and TRBJ1-3; 9 bases agree with TRBD1. The CDR3 spans 13 residues. Per germline, CDR1 SQVTM and CDR2 ANQGSEA. V lost 1 base to trimming and J lost 8 bases; unmatched junction nucleotides: 3. The CDR3 DNA reads as TGCAGCGTTGAAGTGGGACAGGGCCACACCATATATTTT. Translation gives CSVEVGQGHTIYF.

The chain employs TRBV9 and TRBJ2-2, with 9 bases aligning to TRBD1. The CDR3 spans 16 residues. CDR1 is SGDLS, CDR2 YYNGEE, per germline. Losses at the gene ends were 0 bases for V and 2 bases for J; bases not matched to a gene: 2. CDR3 nucleotides: TGTGCCAGCAGCGTAGGACAGGGGGGTAACACCGGGGAGCTGTTTTTT. Protein product: CASSVGQGGNTGELFF.

This chain joins TRBV20-1 and TRBJ2-5; tentative D call: TRBD1 (5 bases). V dropped 6 bases and J dropped 5 bases, with 10 bases sitting between them. Germline V lookup: CDR1 DFQATT, CDR2 SNEGSKA (reference sequence). The CDR3 runs 11 residues. In nucleotides, the CDR3 is TGCAGTGCCAGGGTGGAGGAGACCCAGTACTTC. Translated: CSARVEETQYF.

The rearrangement joins TRBV2 to TRBJ2-5, with D possibly TRBD1 on 5 matching bases. This CDR3 is built from 15 residues. Per the germline V gene, CDR1 is SNHLY and CDR2 is FYNNEI. V dropped 5 bases and J dropped 7 bases, with 20 bases sitting between them. Here the CDR3 DNA reads TGTGCCAGCAGTAACGATCCCAGGGCCCCCGGGACCCAGTACTTC. Translation gives CASSNDPRAPGTQYF.

This clone has more than one count but fewer than ten. The J gene is TRBJ1-4, the V gene TRBV28; D is ambiguous. The CDR3 is 15 residues long. Germline V gene sequence: CDR1 MDHEN, CDR2 SYDVKM. The V and J ends lost 4 bases and 8 bases respectively, with 17 bases between them. As DNA, the CDR3 is TGTGCCAGCAGTTCACCCAGACGGGGTGGGGAAAAACTGTTTTTT. Translation gives CASSSPRRGGEKLFF.

The gene calls are TRBV5-4 and TRBJ2-1, with 14 bases identical to TRBD2. The germline CDR1 and CDR2 sequences are SGHNT and YYREEE (reference sequence). V was pared by 4 bases and J by 7 bases, with 4 bases of the junction left unmatched. The CDR3 sequence is 15 residues long. As DNA, the CDR3 is TGTGCCAGCAGCCCGGGACTAGCGGGAGAGAATGAGCAGTTCTTC. Translated: CASSPGLAGENEQFF.

This clone has only one observation. V gene TRBV28 combines with J gene TRBJ2-5, with TRBD1 identical over 8 bases. Trimming took 5 bases from V and 0 from J; bases not matched to a gene: 5. CDR1 and CDR2 (germline): MDHEN, SYDVKM. The CDR3 spans 15 residues. CDR3 nucleotide sequence: TGTGCCAGCAGTCTGGGACAGGCGAACCAAGAGACCCAGTACTTC. Translated: CASSLGQANQETQYF.

This chain uses TRBV19 with TRBJ1-5; 9 bases match TRBD1. Per germline, CDR1 LNHDA and CDR2 SQIVND (reference sequence). V shed 1 base and J 3 bases; nucleotides not matched to a gene: 4. There are 16 residues in the CDR3. Here the CDR3 DNA reads TGTGCCAGTAGTATAGGGGGACAGGGAAACAATCAGCCCCAGCATTTT. It yields the protein CASSIGGQGNNQPQHF.

In DNA form, the CDR3 reads TGTGCCAGCTCACCGGAGCTGAACTCTGGAAACACCATATATTTT. It codes for CASSPELNSGNTIYF. This chain joins TRBV18 and TRBJ1-3; D uncertain. Germline V gene data show CDR1 as KGHSH and CDR2 as LQKENI. V lost 3 bases and J 0 bases, leaving 9 bases between the germline ends. The CDR3 contains 15 residues.

The chain is built from TRBV6-2 or TRBV6-3 and TRBJ2-7, with 7 bases matching TRBD1. The CDR3 runs to 13 residues. The V segment lost 2 bases and the J segment 3 bases; nucleotides outside the gene matches: 1. From germline, CDR1 is MNHEY and CDR2 SVGEGT. Written as DNA, the CDR3 is TGTGCCAGCAGTTACCGGGACAGCTACGAGCAGTACTTC. This sequence encodes CASSYRDSYEQYF.

The V call is TRBV7-2, the J call TRBJ1-4, with D uncertain. V lost 1 base, J lost 2 bases, and 11 bases lay in between. Germline CDR1 and CDR2: SGHTA and FQGNSA. CDR3 length equals 16 residues. In DNA, the CDR3 is TGTGCCAGCAGCTTAGTGGCCCTAGGCACTAATGAAAAACTGTTTTTT. The encoded protein is CASSLVALGTNEKLFF.

The chain combines TRBV11-1 with TRBJ1-2; maybe TRBD1 (5 bases). Germline V CDR1 and CDR2: SGHAT, FQDESV (reference sequence). This CDR3 is built from 13 residues. V was clipped by 5 bases and J by 10 bases, with 17 bases between them. This CDR3 reads CASSQRGGVDYTF. The DNA for the CDR3 is TGTGCCAGCAGCCAGCGGGGGGGTGTAGACTACACCTTC.

This chain links TRBV6-1 with TRBJ1-5; no firm D call. Trimming shortened V by 0 bases and J by 13 bases, and 13 bases separated the two germline ends. Per germline, CDR1 MNHNS and CDR2 SASEGT. This CDR3 contains 13 residues. The CDR3 reads CASSEAIKGGQHF. For the CDR3, the DNA is TGTGCCAGCAGTGAAGCAATCAAAGGAGGACAGCATTTT.

The gene calls are TRBV7-3 and TRBJ2-1; 8 nucleotides match TRBD2. V trimming: 2 bases; J trimming: 4 bases; junction bases outside the gene matches: 4. The CDR3 is 15 amino acids. Germline assignment: CDR1 SGHTA and CDR2 FQGTGA. DNA for the CDR3: TGTGCCAGCAGCTTATTTGGCGGGGGGTACAATGAGCAGTTCTTC. It codes for CASSLFGGGYNEQFF. Variable domain in full (rest from reference TRBV7-3 and TRBJ2-1): GAGVSQTPSNKVTEKGKYVELRCDPISGHTALYWYRQSLGQGPEFLIYFQGTGAADDSGLPNDRFFAVRPEGSVSTLKIQRTERGDSAVYLCASSLFGGGYNEQFFGPGTRLTVL.

The chain is built from TRBV6-5 and TRBJ2-1, with TRBD1 as a possible D gene (5 bases). The CDR3 runs to 15 residues. Germline-derived CDR1 and CDR2 are MNHEY and SVGAGI. Trimming took 0 bases from V and 8 from J, leaving 14 bases between them. CDR3 loop: CASSYSERGGDEQFF. The CDR3 DNA follows: TGTGCCAGCAGTTACTCTGAAAGGGGTGGAGATGAGCAGTTCTTC.

The rearrangement joins TRBV6-2 or TRBV6-3 to TRBJ2-7, with D possibly TRBD2 on 7 matching bases. The V end lost 4 bases, the J end lost 0 bases, and 19 bases lay between the germline ends. This CDR3 comprises 17 residues. Germline values: CDR1 MNHEY, CDR2 SVGEGT. The CDR3 spells CASSFGGPGHYSYEQYF. CDR3 DNA: TGTGCCAGCAGTTTCGGGGGGCCAGGGCACTACTCCTACGAGCAGTACTTC.

This clone has only a few counts. The chain uses TRBV29-1 and TRBJ1-1; weak D call: TRBD1 (6 bases). The V gene lost 5 bases and the J gene lost 5 bases, with 12 bases spanning the gap. Germline-derived CDR1 and CDR2 are SQVTM and ANQGSEA. The CDR3 totals 12 residues. CDR3 residues: CSVPTGNTEAFF. In DNA, the CDR3 is TGCAGCGTTCCGACAGGAAATACTGAAGCTTTCTTT. Filled out from reference TRBV29-1 and TRBJ1-1, the complete variable domain reads SAVISQKPSRDICQRGTSLTIQCQVDSQVTMMFWYRQQPGQSLTLIATANQGSEATYESGFVIDKFPISRPNLTFSTLTVSNMSPEDSSIYLCSVPTGNTEAFFGQGTRLTVV.